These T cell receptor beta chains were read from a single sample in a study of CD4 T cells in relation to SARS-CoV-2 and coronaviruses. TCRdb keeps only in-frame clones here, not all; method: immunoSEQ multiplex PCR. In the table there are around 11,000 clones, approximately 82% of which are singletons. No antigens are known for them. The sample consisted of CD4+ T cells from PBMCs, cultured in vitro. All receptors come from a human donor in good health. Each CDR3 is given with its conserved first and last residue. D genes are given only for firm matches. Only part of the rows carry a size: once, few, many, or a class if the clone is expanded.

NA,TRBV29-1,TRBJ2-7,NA,TGCAGCGTTGTACGTGACAGGAACTCCTACGAGCAGTACTTC,CSVVRDRNSYEQYF
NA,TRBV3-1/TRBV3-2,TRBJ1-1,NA,TGTGCCAGCAGCCAACGGGGTCTAGGGGATGGTACTGAAGCTTTCTTT,CASSQRGLGDGTEAFF
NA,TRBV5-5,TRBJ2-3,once,TGTGCCAGCAGACCGGGTAACAGGGACGCAGATACGCAGTATTTT,CASRPGNRDADTQYF
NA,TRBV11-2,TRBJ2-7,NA,TGTGCCAGCACCAGGGGCGGGGTTAGCTCCTACGAGCAGTACTTC,CASTRGGVSSYEQYF
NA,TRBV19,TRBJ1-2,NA,TGTGCCAGTAGTATCACATATGGCTACACCTTC,CASSITYGYTF
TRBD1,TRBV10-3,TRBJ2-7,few,TGTGCCGCTGGACAGGGGGCATACGAGCAGTACTTC,CAAGQGAYEQYF
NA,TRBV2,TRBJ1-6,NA,TGTGCCAGCAGTAGGAATTATAATTCACCCCTCCACTTT,CASSRNYNSPLHF
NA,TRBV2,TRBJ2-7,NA,TGTGCCAGCCTCAGGACGGATGCAGTGGAGCAGTACTTC,CASLRTDAVEQYF
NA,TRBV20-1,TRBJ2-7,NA,TGCAGTGCTAGTCCTTCGCGCAGGGGAAGGTACGAGCAGTACTTC,CSASPSRRGRYEQYF
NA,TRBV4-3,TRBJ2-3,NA,TGCGCCAGCAGCCAAGATGGGTTTCCAGATACGCAGTATTTT,CASSQDGFPDTQYF
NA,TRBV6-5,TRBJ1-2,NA,TGTGCCAGCAGTCGGACATCCAAGAACTATGGCTACACCTTC,CASSRTSKNYGYTF
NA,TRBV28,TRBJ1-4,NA,TGTGCCAGCACCCGTCTTGGAACTAATGAAAAACTGTTTTTT,CASTRLGTNEKLFF
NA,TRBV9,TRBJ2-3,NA,TGTGCCAGCAGCGTCTCCCGCCCAGTCACTGGCACAGATACGCAGTATTTT,CASSVSRPVTGTDTQYF
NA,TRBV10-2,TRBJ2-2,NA,TGCGCCAGCACGAGCAGGGGAAACACCGGGGAGCTGTTTTTT,CASTSRGNTGELFF
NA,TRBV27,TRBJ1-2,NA,TGTGCCACCCGTTGGGGTGTAGTCTATGGCTACACCTTC,CATRWGVVYGYTF
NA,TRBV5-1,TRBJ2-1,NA,TGCGCCAGCAGCTTGTCGAGCTCCTACAATGAGCAGTTCTTC,CASSLSSSYNEQFF
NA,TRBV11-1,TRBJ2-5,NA,TGTGCCAGCAGCTTTTTGACAGGTGCGGAGACCCAGTACTTC,CASSFLTGAETQYF
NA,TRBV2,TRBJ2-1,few,TGTGCCAGCAGCCGGGACTTCTCCTGGGAGCAGTTCTTC,CASSRDFSWEQFF
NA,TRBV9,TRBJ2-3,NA,TGTGCCAGCAGCGCGTCAGGCGATAGCACAGATACGCAGTATTTT,CASSASGDSTDTQYF
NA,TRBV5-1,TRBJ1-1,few,TGCGCCAGCAGCCCTTGGGGGGTGGAAGCTTTCTTT,CASSPWGVEAFF
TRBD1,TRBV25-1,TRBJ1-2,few,TGTGCCAGCAGTCCCGCAGGGGGTAGGTATGGCTACACCTTC,CASSPAGGRYGYTF
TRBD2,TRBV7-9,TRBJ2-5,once,TGTGCCAGCAGCCAACTAGCGGGGGCGCAAGAGACCCAGTACTTC,CASSQLAGAQETQYF
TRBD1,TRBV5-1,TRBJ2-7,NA,TGCGCCAGCAGCTTGAACCGGGACAGGGGAAGCCGTGGGGACAGGGGAAGCTACGAGCAGTACTTC,CASSLNRDRGSRGDRGSYEQYF
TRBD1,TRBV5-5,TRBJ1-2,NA,TGTGCCAGCAGCTCCGGGTCGGGACAGGGGGCGAGAGGCTACACCTTC,CASSSGSGQGARGYTF